This is a list of T cell receptor beta chains from one sample in a study of blood T cells in healthy people across ages. TCRdb analysed the 5' RACE reads with MiXCR anew, one entry per CDR3 protein. Here the sample spans 700,000 or so distinct CDR3 sequences, 20% to 25% being singletons. Sequenced material: blood. These receptors all stem from a man in his 70s in good health. The CDR3 runs from the conserved cysteine through the conserved F or W. D genes are given only for firm matches. Size values are once, few and many counts, or a class for expanded clones, and some rows have none.

V	D	J	size	CDR3	DNA
TRBV12-3/TRBV12-4	-	TRBJ1-1	few	CASSFLGISAEAFF	TGTGCCAGCAGTTTCCTGGGGATAAGCGCTGAAGCTTTCTTT
TRBV3-1	TRBD2	TRBJ2-1	-	CASSQGGSGTHNEQFF	TGTGCCAGCAGCCAAGGTGGTAGCGGGACTCACAATGAGCAGTTCTTC
TRBV12-3/TRBV12-4	-	TRBJ2-1	few	CASSRTGNSYNEQFF	TGTGCCAGCAGCCGAACAGGGAATTCCTACAATGAGCAGTTCTTC
TRBV6-5	-	TRBJ1-4	-	CASSYQPPTREKLFF	TGTGCCAGCAGTTACCAACCGCCGACCCGTGAAAAACTGTTTTTT
TRBV12-3/TRBV12-4	-	TRBJ1-5	few	CASSFQRNNQPQHF	TGTGCCAGCAGTTTCCAACGGAACAATCAGCCCCAGCATTTT
TRBV4-2	-	TRBJ1-5	few	CASSQAVYNQPQHF	TGTGCCAGCAGCCAAGCAGTTTACAATCAGCCCCAGCATTTT
TRBV7-3	-	TRBJ2-2	few	CASSPQGAGGTGELFF	TGTGCCAGCAGCCCCCAGGGAGCCGGGGGCACCGGGGAGCTGTTTTTT
TRBV29-1	-	TRBJ2-3	few	CSVRTTTSTDTQYF	TGCAGCGTCCGGACTACAACTAGCACAGATACGCAGTATTTT
TRBV7-2	TRBD1	TRBJ1-1	-	CASRQGGGMNTEAFF	TGTGCCAGCAGACAGGGGGGGGGAATGAACACTGAAGCTTTCTTT
TRBV12-3/TRBV12-4	-	TRBJ2-3	-	CASSWRGSSTDTQYF	TGTGCCAGCAGCTGGCGGGGATCTAGCACAGATACGCAGTATTTT
TRBV7-6	-	TRBJ2-3	few	CASSLEFVTDTQYF	TGTGCCAGCAGCTTAGAATTCGTCACGGATACGCAGTATTTT
TRBV4-2	-	TRBJ1-2	-	CASSQERKSRGGYTF	TGTGCCAGCAGCCAAGAGCGAAAGTCTCGAGGAGGCTACACCTTC
TRBV29-1	TRBD1	TRBJ2-3	-	CSGQYGQGADTQYF	TGCAGCGGCCAATACGGACAGGGGGCAGATACGCAGTATTTT
TRBV5-1	TRBD1	TRBJ2-3	few	CASTPGQGLDTQYF	TGCGCCAGCACCCCGGGACAGGGACTGGATACGCAGTATTTT
TRBV7-2	-	TRBJ2-1	few	CASSPITDEQFF	TGTGCCAGCAGCCCGATAACCGATGAGCAGTTCTTC
TRBV13	-	TRBJ2-1	few	CASSLYVTSSYNEQFF	TGTGCCAGCAGCTTATATGTGACGAGCTCCTACAATGAGCAGTTCTTC
TRBV13	TRBD1	TRBJ1-5	few	CASSFGGGQGYQPQHF	TGTGCCAGCAGCTTCGGGGGGGGACAGGGATATCAGCCCCAGCATTTT
TRBV12-3/TRBV12-4	TRBD1	TRBJ1-5	many	CASSSRGDQPQHF	TGTGCCAGCAGTTCCAGGGGGGATCAGCCCCAGCATTTT
TRBV5-1	TRBD2	TRBJ2-1	few	CASSFRVAGDYNEQFF	TGCGCCAGCAGCTTCCGAGTAGCGGGGGACTACAATGAGCAGTTCTTC
TRBV6-5	TRBD1	TRBJ2-1	-	CASTSPRGRNEQFF	TGTGCCAGCACCTCACCCAGGGGGCGGAATGAGCAGTTCTTC
TRBV12-3/TRBV12-4	-	TRBJ2-2	-	CASSFGRVHTGELFF	TGTGCCAGCAGTTTTGGTAGGGTACACACCGGGGAGCTGTTTTTT
TRBV5-5	-	TRBJ2-2	few	CASSLGQGLSGELFF	TGTGCCAGCAGCTTGGGACAGGGACTGTCCGGGGAGCTGTTTTTT
TRBV24-1	TRBD1	TRBJ2-3	-	CATSDGDRVAQYF	TGTGCCACCAGTGATGGAGACAGGGTGGCGCAGTATTTT
TRBV9	-	TRBJ2-1	few	CASSVVGWTLGSYNEQFF	TGTGCCAGCAGCGTAGTGGGGTGGACCCTGGGCTCCTACAATGAGCAGTTCTTC
TRBV12-3/TRBV12-4	TRBD1	TRBJ1-3	-	CASRIQGAGGNTIYF	TGTGCCAGCAGAATCCAGGGGGCGGGAGGAAACACCATATATTTT
TRBV4-1	-	TRBJ1-4	many	CASSLTGLGEKLFF	TGCGCCAGCAGCCTCACGGGGCTTGGGGAAAAACTGTTTTTT
TRBV10-3	TRBD1	TRBJ1-3	many	CAIRGTASGNTIYF	TGTGCCATCAGGGGGACAGCCTCTGGAAACACCATATATTTT
TRBV12-3/TRBV12-4	-	TRBJ1-5	few	CASSQTGGGGQPQHF	TGTGCCAGCAGTCAGACCGGGGGCGGGGGTCAGCCCCAGCATTTT
TRBV15	-	TRBJ2-3	once	CATSRQVRIDTQYF	TGTGCCACCAGCAGACAGGTCAGGATCGATACGCAGTATTTT
TRBV21-1	-	TRBJ2-7	-	CASSKVHRDPYEQYF	TGTGCCAGCAGCAAAGTGCACAGGGATCCCTACGAGCAGTACTTC
TRBV5-1	TRBD2	TRBJ2-1	-	CASSRDYGSYNEQFF	TGCGCCAGCAGCCGGGACTATGGATCCTACAATGAGCAGTTCTTC
TRBV3-1	-	TRBJ2-7	-	CASSQGARSYEQYF	TGTGCCAGCAGCCAAGGGGCGCGCTCCTACGAGCAGTACTTC
TRBV29-1	TRBD2	TRBJ2-5	-	CSAEFTGGKAETQYF	TGCAGCGCTGAATTCACGGGGGGGAAGGCAGAGACCCAGTACTTC
TRBV19	-	TRBJ2-1	-	CATGLGSYNEQFF	TGTGCCACTGGACTGGGCTCCTACAATGAGCAGTTCTTC
TRBV9	-	TRBJ1-3	few	CASSAQDSSGNTIYF	TGTGCCAGCAGCGCCCAGGACAGCTCTGGAAACACCATATATTTT
TRBV4-3	TRBD2	TRBJ2-1	-	CASSQDVPASGGYEQFF	TGCGCCAGCAGCCAAGATGTCCCAGCTAGCGGGGGTTATGAGCAGTTCTTC
TRBV7-9	-	TRBJ2-5	-	CASSFRVGETQYF	TGTGCCAGCAGCTTTAGGGTTGGGGAGACCCAGTACTTC